The clone carrying this T cell receptor beta chain came up once. The antigen is unknown. One end of the junction does not line up with germline, which may come from a read error. TCRdb reprocessed the multiplex PCR reads via MiXCR and lists one record per CDR3 protein. The data contain about 200,000 distinct CDR3 sequences, around a third of them singletons. The source of the sample is a study of breast tumors, draining lymph nodes, adjacent tissues. The lymph nodes were axillary draining lymph nodes from breast cancer patients. Germline V CDR1 and CDR2: SNHLY, FYNNEI. This CDR3 is built from 14 residues. The study, taken as a whole, reports: Tumor repertoires ranked between lymph nodes and nontumor tissue in diversity, with V and J gene preferences.

This receptor was obtained from a female donor with breast cancer. Some clones in this sample may be carry-over from other donors' samples. V usage is TRBV2 and J usage is TRBJ1-5; 8 bases are a match to TRBD1. Sequenced sample: axillary lymph node tissue. Written as DNA, the CDR3 is TGTGCCAACAGCCGACAGGGGCAGGGTCAGTCCCAGCATTTT. Translating it yields CANSRQGQGQSQHF.